This is a list of T cell receptor beta chains from one sample in a study of shared clonotypes between healthy human individuals. This table comes from immunoSEQ multiplex PCR, and its TCRdb copy is limited to in-frame clones, with some not included. The sample records about 1,900,000 clones, approximately 94% being singletons. Source material: naive CD8+ T cells sorted from blood. All receptors come from a man between 18 and 35 years old in good health. Each CDR3 is given with its conserved first and last residue. D genes are given only for firm matches. Expanded clones are given a class, and other clones once, few, many or no size at all.

CDR3aa,CDR3nt,j_gene,v_gene,d_gene,abundance
CASSYLLVGAYNEQFF,TGTGCCAGCAGTTACTTGCTCGTGGGGGCTTACAATGAGCAGTTCTTC,TRBJ2-1,TRBV6-6,-,-
CASSYSIGNTGELFF,TGTGCCAGCAGTTACTCGATTGGGAACACCGGGGAGCTGTTTTTT,TRBJ2-2,TRBV6-5,-,-
CASSLTGYEQYF,TGTGCCAGCAGCTTGACAGGCTACGAGCAGTACTTC,TRBJ2-7,TRBV13,-,few
CASSLGPLPEDLHF,TGTGCCAGCAGCTTAGGTCCCTTACCTGAAGACCTCCACTTT,TRBJ1-6,TRBV11-2,-,-
CASSLDGSYEQYF,TGTGCCAGCAGCCTCGACGGCTCCTACGAGCAGTACTTC,TRBJ2-7,TRBV11-2,-,-
CASSYSLGGEEAFF,TGTGCCAGCAGTTACTCTCTGGGGGGCGAGGAAGCTTTCTTT,TRBJ1-1,TRBV6-5,-,-
CASSARDRSDGGYTF,TGTGCCAGCAGCGCACGGGACAGGTCTGATGGTGGCTACACCTTC,TRBJ1-2,TRBV7-9,TRBD1,-
CASSLVSGSYEQYF,TGTGCCAGCAGCTTAGTCAGCGGGAGTTACGAGCAGTACTTC,TRBJ2-7,TRBV11-2,TRBD2,-
CASSYSDSSYEQYF,TGTGCCAGCAGTTACTCAGACAGTAGCTACGAGCAGTACTTC,TRBJ2-7,TRBV6-6,-,-
CASSPFGGELFF,TGTGCCAGCAGCCCCTTCGGCGGGGAGCTGTTTTTT,TRBJ2-2,TRBV13,-,-
CASSLLGADTQYF,TGTGCCAGCAGCTTATTGGGTGCAGATACGCAGTATTTT,TRBJ2-3,TRBV7-9,-,-
CASSSSGSGNEQYF,TGTGCCAGCAGTTCCAGCGGGTCCGGGAACGAGCAGTACTTC,TRBJ2-7,TRBV27,-,-
CASTGTGEHQPQHF,TGTGCCAGCACCGGGACAGGGGAGCATCAGCCCCAGCATTTT,TRBJ1-5,TRBV28,TRBD1,-
CASSQDPAGPGQMASNQPQHF,TGCGCCAGCAGCCAAGATCCCGCCGGTCCGGGACAGATGGCAAGCAATCAGCCCCAGCATTTT,TRBJ1-5,TRBV4-1,TRBD1,-
CASSQVSGTEAFF,TGCGCCAGCAGCCAAGTCTCGGGGACTGAAGCTTTCTTT,TRBJ1-1,TRBV4-3,-,once
CAISAASGGADTQYF,TGTGCCATCAGTGCGGCTAGCGGGGGGGCAGATACGCAGTATTTT,TRBJ2-3,TRBV10-3,TRBD2,-
CASSPPWEFYGYTF,TGTGCCAGCAGCCCCCCCTGGGAGTTCTATGGCTACACCTTC,TRBJ1-2,TRBV7-9,-,-
CASSWGTAGREAFF,TGTGCCAGCAGCTGGGGGACAGCCGGAAGGGAAGCTTTCTTT,TRBJ1-1,TRBV5-6,TRBD1,-
CASRVNKRDGYTF,TGTGCCAGCAGAGTTAACAAGAGGGATGGCTACACCTTC,TRBJ1-2,TRBV6-5,-,-
CASSGTPGVPETQYF,TGCGCCAGCAGCGGAACACCGGGGGTACCGGAGACCCAGTACTTC,TRBJ2-5,TRBV5-1,-,-
CASSHPGTGIYEQYF,TGTGCCAGCAGTCACCCCGGGACAGGGATATACGAGCAGTACTTC,TRBJ2-7,TRBV6-1,TRBD1,-
CASSQGPLADSYNEQFF,TGCGCCAGCAGCCAAGGCCCACTAGCGGATTCCTACAATGAGCAGTTCTTC,TRBJ2-1,TRBV4-3,TRBD2,-
CASSPSPRTSGSSTDTQYF,TGTGCCAGCAGCCCCTCTCCGAGGACTAGCGGGAGCAGCACAGATACGCAGTATTTT,TRBJ2-3,TRBV9,TRBD2,once
CAISESTSGDQETQYF,TGTGCCATCAGTGAGTCCACTAGCGGGGACCAAGAGACCCAGTACTTC,TRBJ2-5,TRBV10-3,TRBD2,-
CASSYSEGRYGYTF,TGTGCCAGCAGTTACTCTGAGGGACGATATGGCTACACCTTC,TRBJ1-2,TRBV6-5,-,-
CASSDTGYGYEQYF,TGTGCCAGCAGTGACACAGGGTACGGCTACGAGCAGTACTTC,TRBJ2-7,TRBV6-1,-,-
CASSVDMGGGYGYTF,TGTGCCAGCAGCGTGGATATGGGGGGCGGGTATGGCTACACCTTC,TRBJ1-2,TRBV9,-,-
CASSPGGEQYF,TGTGCCAGCAGCCCTGGGGGGGAGCAGTACTTC,TRBJ2-7,TRBV7-8,-,-
CASSNRTWTVENEKLFF,TGTGCCAGCAGTAACCGGACGTGGACAGTGGAGAATGAAAAACTGTTTTTT,TRBJ1-4,TRBV27,-,-
CASSQVAAGPSYEQYF,TGTGCCAGCAGCCAAGTCGCGGCAGGACCATCCTACGAGCAGTACTTC,TRBJ2-7,TRBV27,-,-
CASSQEDSKGEQFF,TGCGCCAGCAGCCAAGAGGATAGTAAAGGTGAGCAGTTCTTC,TRBJ2-1,TRBV4-3,-,-